The 5 T cell receptor beta chains below come from one sample, sequenced in a study of T cell responses to AZD1222 COVID-19 vaccine. Profiling relied on immunoSEQ multiplex PCR, and the TCRdb table lists in-frame clones only, not all of them. The table records over 100,000 clones, approximately 83% of them present only once. Sequencing used peripheral blood, obtained on day 0 of AZD1222 vaccination. These receptors were taken from an adult in good health.

The chain links TRBV6-5 to TRBJ1-1, with D perhaps TRBD1 (5 bases). Germline CDR1 and CDR2: MNHEY and SVGAGI. The CDR3 is 13 residues long. With 7 bases removed from V and 4 bases from J, the gap between germline ends came to 13 bases. The CDR3 sequence is CASMVDRGTEAFF. DNA of the CDR3: TGTGCCAGCATGGTAGATAGGGGCACTGAAGCTTTCTTT.

The chain joins TRBV19 to TRBJ1-5; 8 bases agree with TRBD1. The CDR3 consists of 15 residues. Per the germline V gene, CDR1 is LNHDA and CDR2 is SQIVND (reference sequence). Unmatched junction bases numbered 6, after V lost 4 bases and J lost 4 bases. CDR3 nucleotide sequence: TGTGCCAGTAGTAGGACAGGGAAAAAAAATCAGCCCCAGCATTTT. It yields the protein CASSRTGKKNQPQHF.

The J gene is TRBJ2-5, the V gene TRBV5-4; D call uncertain. This CDR3 is 13 amino acids long. The V end was cut by 5 bases, the J end by 5 bases, with 13 bases between. Per germline, CDR1 SGHNT and CDR2 YYREEE (reference sequence). The chain's CDR3 is CASSSPVRETQYF. The CDR3 nucleotides are TGTGCCAGCAGTTCCCCGGTGAGGGAGACCCAGTACTTC.

The chain is built from TRBV29-1 and TRBJ1-2, with a possible D match to TRBD1 (5 bases). This CDR3 has 12 residues. V lost 6 bases to trimming and J lost 5 bases, with 13 bases between them. Looked up from germline, CDR1 is SQVTM and CDR2 is ANQGSEA. The CDR3 spells CSVGTGGYGYTF. For the CDR3, the DNA is TGCAGCGTCGGGACGGGGGGTTATGGCTACACCTTC.

The V gene is TRBV6-5, the J gene TRBJ2-7; perhaps TRBD1 as D (6 bases). Per germline, CDR1 MNHEY and CDR2 SVGAGI. The CDR3 runs to 14 residues. Trimming left V 7 bases short and J 2 bases short, with 15 bases between. The CDR3 DNA reads as TGTGCCAGCAACGCTGGGGGACACGCCTACGAGCAGTACTTC. Translated: CASNAGGHAYEQYF.